These T cell receptor beta chains were read from a single sample in a study of OX40 agonist ivuxolimab in advanced cancers. Produced via immunoSEQ multiplex PCR; TCRdb's table is partial and in-frame only. Among about 12,000 clones listed, about 80% were seen once. Sequenced here: CD4+ or CD8+ T cells sorted from blood, sampled in a trial of the OX40 agonist ivuxolimab. All receptors derive from an adult with an advanced solid tumor such as melanoma, head and neck, liver or kidney cancer. Each CDR3 is given without its conserved first and last residue. D genes are given only for firm matches.

j_call d_call v_call cdr3_aa
TRBJ2-7 . TRBV27 ASAYDSGNTYEQY
TRBJ1-5 . TRBV6-5 ASTDSLGNQPQH
TRBJ1-1 . TRBV11-3 ASSLRDTEAF
TRBJ2-7 . TRBV21-1 ASSKVGGPKWARRRKEQY
TRBJ1-5 TRBD1 TRBV28 ASSLPDRGVGQPQH
TRBJ2-7 . TRBV27 ASSFSGIDSYEQY
TRBJ2-7 TRBD1 TRBV6-5 ASSSPRQGPTYEQY
TRBJ2-1 . TRBV6-1 ASSVLGSSYNEQF
TRBJ2-3 . TRBV28 ASSIGRTNTDTQY
TRBJ2-6 . TRBV6-4 ASSCFCSRQSRANVLT
TRBJ2-6 . TRBV10-3 AISEISGANVLT
TRBJ1-2 . TRBV15 ATSRDSRGWDYGYT
TRBJ2-7 . TRBV5-4 ASSIPGTDLYEQY
TRBJ2-3 TRBD2 TRBV7-2 ASSPSGTSGKDTQY
TRBJ2-1 . TRBV7-3 ASSLRVGENNEQF
TRBJ2-1 TRBD2 TRBV9 ASSVVAGGFDEQF
TRBJ2-2 . TRBV7-9 ASPLLVNTGELF
TRBJ1-5 TRBD1 TRBV6-5 ASSPQGPYDQPQH
TRBJ1-5 . TRBV27 ASSFKFLGNQPQH
TRBJ1-5 . TRBV19 ASGVGGSNQPQH
TRBJ2-7 TRBD2 TRBV7-8 ASRNTAGGPVEQY
TRBJ1-4 . TRBV6-5 ASTPGPANEKLF
TRBJ1-1 . TRBV6-4 ASSVDDTNTEAF
TRBJ1-4 . TRBV28 ASRVQGTNEKLF
TRBJ1-5 . TRBV21-1 ASSRGGTGNQPQH
TRBJ1-2 TRBD1 TRBV11-1 ASSPTSTGFYGYT
TRBJ1-5 TRBD1 TRBV4-1 ASSQGAGGGNQPQH
TRBJ1-2 . TRBV10-2 ASSDLEVEGYT
TRBJ2-7 . TRBV7-9 ASSLAVSEQY
TRBJ2-3 . TRBV6-5 ASRNTVNTDTQY
TRBJ2-7 . TRBV9 ASSVNSAIAYEQY
TRBJ2-2 . TRBV7-9 ASSLMGPPGELF
TRBJ1-1 . TRBV7-9 ASSFRYTEAF
TRBJ1-4 TRBD1 TRBV6-5 ATYKQGTNEKLF
TRBJ2-7 TRBD2 TRBV5-6 ASSHPAGAYEQY
TRBJ2-2 TRBD2 TRBV6-4 ASSEAGGGGELF
TRBJ2-4 . TRBV7-3 ASSLMPRDIQY
TRBJ1-6 . TRBV7-2 ASRVDFRNSPLH
TRBJ2-2 . TRBV6-5 ASSYGGADTGELF
TRBJ2-2 TRBD2 TRBV6-1 ASRALAGATGELF
TRBJ2-5 . TRBV4-1 ASSPTGGEETQY
TRBJ2-5 . TRBV30 AQRGGETQY
TRBJ2-5 . TRBV27 ASSFGGLGETQY
TRBJ2-1 TRBD2 TRBV16 ASSQSGTNLYNEQF
TRBJ2-7 . TRBV6-6 ASSATASYEQY
TRBJ2-7 . TRBV7-9 ASSFEAYEQY
TRBJ2-1 . TRBV11-3 ASSSTITNEQF